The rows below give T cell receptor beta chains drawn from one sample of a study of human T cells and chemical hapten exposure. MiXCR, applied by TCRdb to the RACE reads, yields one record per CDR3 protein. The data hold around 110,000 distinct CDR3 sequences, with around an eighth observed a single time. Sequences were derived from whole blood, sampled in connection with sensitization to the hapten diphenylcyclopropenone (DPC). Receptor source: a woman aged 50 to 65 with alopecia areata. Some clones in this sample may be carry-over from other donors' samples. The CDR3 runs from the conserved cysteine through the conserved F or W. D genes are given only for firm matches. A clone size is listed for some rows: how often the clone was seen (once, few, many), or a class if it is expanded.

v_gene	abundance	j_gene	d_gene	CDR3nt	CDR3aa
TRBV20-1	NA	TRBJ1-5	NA	TGCAGTGCCCGGAGAGGGGATGTGCAGCCCCAGCATTTT	CSARRGDVQPQHF
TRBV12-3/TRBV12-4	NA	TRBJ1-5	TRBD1	TGTGCCAGCACCCATGACAGGGAGGACAATCAGCCCCAGCATTTT	CASTHDREDNQPQHF
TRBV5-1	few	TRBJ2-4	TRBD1	TGCGCCAATCGGACAGGGCTAGCCAAAAACATTCAGTACTTC	CANRTGLAKNIQYF
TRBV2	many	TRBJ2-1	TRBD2	TGTGCCAGCTTGGTGGACCAGCGGGATACTAGTCTGTTCTTC	CASLVDQRDTSLFF
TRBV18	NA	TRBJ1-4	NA	TGTGCCAGCTCACCACTTTCCACTAATGAAAAACTGTTTTTT	CASSPLSTNEKLFF
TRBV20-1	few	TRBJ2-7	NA	TGCAGTGCTAGGGACCCACTCTACGAGCAGTACTTC	CSARDPLYEQYF
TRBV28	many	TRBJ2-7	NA	TGTGCCAGCAGCCGTCAGCGGGAGCAGTACTTC	CASSRQREQYF
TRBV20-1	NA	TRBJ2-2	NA	TGCAGTGCTAGTCCGGGCGGTACCGGGGAGCTGTTTTTT	CSASPGGTGELFF
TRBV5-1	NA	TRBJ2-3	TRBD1	TGCGCCAGCAGCGCGGACAGGGGAAGAGATACGCAGTATTTT	CASSADRGRDTQYF
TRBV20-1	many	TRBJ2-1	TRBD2	TGCAGTGCCCGACTAGCGGGAAGGAACAATGAGCAGTTCTTC	CSARLAGRNNEQFF
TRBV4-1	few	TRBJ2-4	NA	TGCGCCAGCAGCCCCCTGGTGGGGCGAAACATTCAGTACTTC	CASSPLVGRNIQYF
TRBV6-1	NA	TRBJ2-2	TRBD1	TGTGCCACGACCTCCGGACAGGGGGTCACCGGGGAGCTGTTTTTT	CATTSGQGVTGELFF
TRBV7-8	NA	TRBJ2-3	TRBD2	TGTGCCACGCGACTAGCGGGGAGCACAGATACGCAGTATTTT	CATRLAGSTDTQYF
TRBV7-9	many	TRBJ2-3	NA	TGTGCCAGCAGTCAGTCACCTGGGACAGATACGCAGTATTTT	CASSQSPGTDTQYF
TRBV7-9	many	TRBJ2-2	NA	TGTGCCAGCAGCCCGGCTGGTACCGGGGAGCTGTTTTTT	CASSPAGTGELFF
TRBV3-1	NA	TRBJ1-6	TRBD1	TGTGCCAGCAGCCAAACAGGGGGCTCTAGGTCACCCCTCCACTTT	CASSQTGGSRSPLHF
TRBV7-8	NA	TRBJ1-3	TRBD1	TGTGCCAGCAGCCTGGGGACAGTCAGCTCTGGAAACACCATATATTTT	CASSLGTVSSGNTIYF
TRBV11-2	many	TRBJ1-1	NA	TGTGCCAGCAGCTTATCTGCATGGACTGAAGCTTTCTTT	CASSLSAWTEAFF
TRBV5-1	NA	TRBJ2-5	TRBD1	TGCGCCAGCGAGACAGGGGGAGTTCAAGAGACCCAGTACTTC	CASETGGVQETQYF
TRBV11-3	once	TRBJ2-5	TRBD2	TGTGCCAGCAGCCCGGCGCGGGAGAGCCAAGAGACCCAGTACTTC	CASSPARESQETQYF
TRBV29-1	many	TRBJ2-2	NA	TGCAGCGAGACCGGGGAGCTGTTTTTT	CSETGELFF
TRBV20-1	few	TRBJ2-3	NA	TGCAGTGCTATGGGGAGTGGCACAGATACGCAGTATTTT	CSAMGSGTDTQYF
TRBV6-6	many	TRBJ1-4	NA	TGTGCCAGCAGCCCCACAACTAATGAAAAACTGTTTTTT	CASSPTTNEKLFF
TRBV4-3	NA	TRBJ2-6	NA	TGCGCCAGCAGCCTTTCCTCCCAGGGCTCTGGGGCCAACGTCCTGACTTTC	CASSLSSQGSGANVLTF
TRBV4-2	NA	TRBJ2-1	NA	TGTGCCAGCAGCCAAGACGTAAGATACTACAATGAGCAGTTCTTC	CASSQDVRYYNEQFF